The entry that follows covers one TCR beta chain sequence. Assignments of participants to cohorts depended upon their own reported clinical history. The V and J ends lost 4 bases and 4 bases respectively, with 10 bases between them. This CDR3 contains 13 residues. Looked up from germline, CDR1 is LNHDA and CDR2 is SQIVND (reference sequence). The data were taken from a study of blood T cell repertoires in COVID-19. Study-level background: PBMCs, B-cell-depleted T cells, or T cells provided the cDNA or gDNA that made up the material.

The method was immunoSEQ multiplex PCR; TCRdb's version includes in-frame clones alone and lacks a portion of them. The table shows a few hundred thousand clones, with over 80% occurring only once. The TCR originated in a woman aged 50 to 60 who had recovered from COVID-19. The gene calls are TRBV19 and TRBJ1-2; D not resolved. Specimen: PBMCs or T cells enriched from blood (not recorded which). The CDR3 DNA sequence: TGTGCCAGTAGTACGCAGGTTGTCTATGGCTACACCTTC. This codes for CASSTQVVYGYTF.